This TCR beta chain was recorded in a study of OX40 agonist ivuxolimab in advanced cancers. About the study: A diagnosis of hepatocellular carcinoma, melanoma, renal cell or head and neck cancer was present in dose-escalation patients. Findings of the study overall: In general, CD8+ T cells held more expanded clones than CD4+ did, on average. Within 6 weeks, CD4+ and CD8+ blood T cells expanded clonally at 0.1 to 3.0 mg/kg.

Per germline, CDR1 MDHEN and CDR2 SYDVKM. Trimming pared 4 bases from V and 2 bases from J, leaving 8 bases between. The CDR3 is 14 residues long. The sampling schedule covered blood at baseline, cycle 4 day 1, and cycle 7 day 1. A word on this clone: The antigen remains unidentified. Additional DNA sequences in this sample encode the identical CDR3.

Profiled with immunoSEQ multiplex PCR; TCRdb holds only in-frame clones, not every one. The sample contains 80,000 or so clones, roughly 91% of which appear only once. The chain has TRBV28 and TRBJ1-4, with unresolved D. The starting material was CD4+ or CD8+ T cells sorted from blood, obtained in a trial of the OX40 agonist ivuxolimab. The sequence derives from an adult with an advanced solid tumor such as melanoma, head and neck, liver or kidney cancer. The CDR3 spells CASSSAVTNEKLFF. CDR3 nucleotide sequence: TGTGCCAGCAGTTCAGCGGTCACTAATGAAAAACTGTTTTTT.